This T cell receptor beta chain is drawn from a study of blood T cells in healthy people across ages. In this sample, this clonotype turned up once. Through a sample-barcoded 5' primer and a J-beta primer mix, a second PCR was run for roughly 6 to 11 cycles. TCRdb reprocessed the 5' RACE reads via MiXCR and lists one record per CDR3 protein. The profile shows some 730,000 distinct CDR3 sequences, roughly 20% of them singletons. After removal of 5 bases from V and 4 bases from J, the junction contained 8 bases not matched to a gene. The V gene's germline CDR1 is PRHDT and CDR2 FYEKMQ (reference sequence). This CDR3 is 16 amino acids long.

The rearrangement links TRBV13 to TRBJ1-2, with 12 nucleotides matching TRBD1. The sequence was collected from a man between 65 and 85 years old in good health. The source material was blood. The CDR3 bases are TGTGCCAGCAGCAAGGGACAGGGGGCGCCAGGCTATGGCTACACCTTC. Its translation is CASSKGQGAPGYGYTF.